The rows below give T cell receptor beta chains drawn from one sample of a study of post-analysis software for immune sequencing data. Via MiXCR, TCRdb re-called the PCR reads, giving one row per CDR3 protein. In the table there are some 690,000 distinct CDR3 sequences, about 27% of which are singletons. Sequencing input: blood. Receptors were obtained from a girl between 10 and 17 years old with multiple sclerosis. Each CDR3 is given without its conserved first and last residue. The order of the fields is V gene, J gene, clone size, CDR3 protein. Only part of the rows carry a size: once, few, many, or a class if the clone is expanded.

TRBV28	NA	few	ASSLWAGEQY
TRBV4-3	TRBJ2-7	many	ASSQLSGTGYEQY
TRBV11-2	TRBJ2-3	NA	ASSLVPDSPRGTDTQY
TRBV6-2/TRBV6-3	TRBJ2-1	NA	ASSYRVDEQF
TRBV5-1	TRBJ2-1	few	ASSLAGQIYNEQF
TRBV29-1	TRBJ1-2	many	SVGDTGYGYT
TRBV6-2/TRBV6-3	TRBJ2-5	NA	ASSYSSTESGGWWETQY
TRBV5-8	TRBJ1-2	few	ASSRGGTGPLGYT
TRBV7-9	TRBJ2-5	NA	ASSLGRQGKGETQY
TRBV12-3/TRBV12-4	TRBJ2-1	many	ASSPDIDNEQF
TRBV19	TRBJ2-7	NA	ASSAGSGSAYEQY
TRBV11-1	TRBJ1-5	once	ASSLGSLRGTPDYLNQPQH
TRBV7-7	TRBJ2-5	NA	ASSETGVPQETQY
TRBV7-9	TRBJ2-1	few	ASALTGGVDEQF
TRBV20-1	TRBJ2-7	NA	SARDRGVISYEQY
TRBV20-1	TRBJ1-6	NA	SATDGGSPLH
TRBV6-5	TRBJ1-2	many	ASSPPGQLLYGYT
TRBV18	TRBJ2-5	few	ASTRNDQETQY